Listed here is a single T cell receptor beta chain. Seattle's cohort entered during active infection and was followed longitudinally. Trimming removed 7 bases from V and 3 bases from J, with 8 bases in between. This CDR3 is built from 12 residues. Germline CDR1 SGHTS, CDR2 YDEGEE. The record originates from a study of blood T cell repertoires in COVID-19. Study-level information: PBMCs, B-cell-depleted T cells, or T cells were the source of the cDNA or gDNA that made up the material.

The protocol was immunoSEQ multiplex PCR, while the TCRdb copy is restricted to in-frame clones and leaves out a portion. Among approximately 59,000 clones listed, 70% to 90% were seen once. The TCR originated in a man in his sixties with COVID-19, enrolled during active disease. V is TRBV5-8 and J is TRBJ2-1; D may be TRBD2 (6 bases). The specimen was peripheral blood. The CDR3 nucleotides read TGTGCCAGCGGAGGGTTCTACAATGAGCAGTTCTTC. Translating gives CASGGFYNEQFF. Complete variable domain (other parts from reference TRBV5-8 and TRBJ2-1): EAGVTQSPTHLIKTRGQQATLRCSPISGHTSVYWYQQALGLGLQFLLWYDEGEERNRGNFPPRFSGRQFPNYSSELNVNALELEDSALYLCASGGFYNEQFFGPGTRLTVL.